Listed below are T cell receptor beta chains from one sample, sequenced in a study of shared clonotypes between healthy human individuals. Method: immunoSEQ multiplex PCR; TCRdb's copy keeps in-frame clones and lacks some. The table has around 2,000,000 clones, just under 95% seen once; the top ten hold 0.9% to 1.5%. Sequencing used naive CD8+ T cells sorted from blood. The receptors originated from a man younger than 35 in good health. CDR3s include the opening cysteine and the closing phenylalanine or tryptophan. Each record gives: D gene, clone size, J gene, V gene, CDR3 protein, CDR3 DNA. D genes are given only for firm matches. Rows give clone size only sometimes, using once, few, many, or a class for an expanded clone.

d_call: TRBD1; clone_size: -; j_call: TRBJ1-1; v_call: TRBV5-1; cdr3_aa: CATADRANTEAFF; cdr3_nt: TGCGCCACCGCGGACAGGGCGAACACTGAAGCTTTCTTT
d_call: -; clone_size: -; j_call: TRBJ1-2; v_call: TRBV4-1; cdr3_aa: CASSHPGQLYGYTF; cdr3_nt: TGCGCCAGCAGCCACCCAGGACAGCTCTATGGCTACACCTTC
d_call: -; clone_size: -; j_call: TRBJ1-6; v_call: TRBV6-5; cdr3_aa: CASSYGGVNSPLHF; cdr3_nt: TGTGCCAGCAGTTACGGCGGGGTCAATTCACCCCTCCACTTT
d_call: -; clone_size: once; j_call: TRBJ2-7; v_call: TRBV12-5; cdr3_aa: CASGQRGLDYEQYF; cdr3_nt: TGTGCTAGTGGTCAACGCGGGCTGGACTACGAGCAGTACTTC
d_call: -; clone_size: -; j_call: TRBJ2-7; v_call: TRBV29-1; cdr3_aa: CSVEDRVEGYEQYF; cdr3_nt: TGCAGCGTTGAAGATAGGGTGGAGGGGTACGAGCAGTACTTC
d_call: TRBD1; clone_size: -; j_call: TRBJ1-4; v_call: TRBV28; cdr3_aa: CASSLSFFRGPDEKLFF; cdr3_nt: TGTGCCAGCAGTTTAAGTTTCTTCAGGGGGCCAGATGAAAAACTGTTTTTT
d_call: -; clone_size: -; j_call: TRBJ1-1; v_call: TRBV7-9; cdr3_aa: CASSTGLEAFF; cdr3_nt: TGTGCCAGCAGCACAGGGCTAGAAGCTTTCTTT
d_call: -; clone_size: -; j_call: TRBJ2-2; v_call: TRBV6-5; cdr3_aa: CASSYGPSPGELFF; cdr3_nt: TGTGCCAGCAGTTACGGCCCCAGCCCCGGGGAGCTGTTTTTT
d_call: TRBD2; clone_size: -; j_call: TRBJ2-7; v_call: TRBV19; cdr3_aa: CATSTFESGRAIEQYF; cdr3_nt: TGTGCCACCTCTACTTTTGAGAGCGGGAGGGCCATCGAGCAGTACTTC
d_call: TRBD1; clone_size: -; j_call: TRBJ1-2; v_call: TRBV9; cdr3_aa: CASSVGQGYGYTF; cdr3_nt: TGTGCCAGCAGCGTAGGACAGGGATATGGCTACACCTTC
d_call: TRBD1; clone_size: -; j_call: TRBJ2-3; v_call: TRBV2; cdr3_aa: CASPLRGQPVITDTQYF; cdr3_nt: TGTGCCAGCCCCCTTCGGGGACAGCCAGTCATCACAGATACGCAGTATTTT
d_call: -; clone_size: -; j_call: TRBJ2-5; v_call: TRBV19; cdr3_aa: CASSPGPGDQYF; cdr3_nt: TGTGCCAGTAGTCCGGGACCAGGGGACCAGTACTTC
d_call: -; clone_size: -; j_call: TRBJ2-7; v_call: TRBV13; cdr3_aa: CASSGDTRPSYEQYF; cdr3_nt: TGTGCCAGCAGCGGGGACACGAGACCCTCCTACGAGCAGTACTTC
d_call: -; clone_size: -; j_call: TRBJ2-2; v_call: TRBV27; cdr3_aa: CASSLWENTGELFF; cdr3_nt: TGTGCCAGCAGTTTATGGGAGAACACCGGGGAGCTGTTTTTT
d_call: -; clone_size: -; j_call: TRBJ2-5; v_call: TRBV10-1; cdr3_aa: CASSESEAGETQYF; cdr3_nt: TGCGCCAGCAGTGAGTCCGAGGCGGGGGAGACCCAGTACTTC
d_call: TRBD2; clone_size: -; j_call: TRBJ2-3; v_call: TRBV2; cdr3_aa: CASRTRPGLFTDTQYF; cdr3_nt: TGTGCCAGCAGGACTAGACCGGGACTATTCACAGATACGCAGTATTTT
d_call: TRBD1; clone_size: once; j_call: TRBJ2-7; v_call: TRBV27; cdr3_aa: CASADREPYEQYF; cdr3_nt: TGTGCCAGCGCAGACAGGGAACCCTACGAGCAGTACTTC
d_call: -; clone_size: -; j_call: TRBJ1-2; v_call: TRBV2; cdr3_aa: CASSGYGYTF; cdr3_nt: TGTGCCAGCAGCGGCTATGGCTACACCTTC
d_call: -; clone_size: -; j_call: TRBJ2-7; v_call: TRBV29-1; cdr3_aa: CSVVVTAAEQYF; cdr3_nt: TGCAGCGTTGTTGTGACTGCTGCCGAGCAGTACTTC
d_call: -; clone_size: once; j_call: TRBJ2-5; v_call: TRBV18; cdr3_aa: CASSPATVQETQYF; cdr3_nt: TGTGCCAGCTCACCAGCGACAGTACAAGAGACCCAGTACTTC
d_call: TRBD2; clone_size: -; j_call: TRBJ2-5; v_call: TRBV6-6; cdr3_aa: CASSYDGGETQYF; cdr3_nt: TGTGCCAGCAGTTATGACGGGGGGGAGACCCAGTACTTC
d_call: -; clone_size: -; j_call: TRBJ2-7; v_call: TRBV10-1; cdr3_aa: CASSEGRGSYEQYF; cdr3_nt: TGCGCCAGCAGTGAGGGACGGGGCTCCTACGAGCAGTACTTC
d_call: TRBD1; clone_size: few; j_call: TRBJ2-7; v_call: TRBV15; cdr3_aa: CATSSGQGPSYEQYF; cdr3_nt: TGTGCCACCAGCAGTGGACAGGGGCCCTCCTACGAGCAGTACTTC
d_call: -; clone_size: -; j_call: TRBJ2-5; v_call: TRBV30; cdr3_aa: CAWSISTVQETQYF; cdr3_nt: TGTGCCTGGAGTATTAGCACAGTCCAAGAGACCCAGTACTTC
d_call: TRBD1; clone_size: -; j_call: TRBJ2-7; v_call: TRBV7-6; cdr3_aa: CASSPGQEAFYEQYF; cdr3_nt: TGTGCCAGCAGCCCGGGACAGGAAGCGTTCTACGAGCAGTACTTC
d_call: -; clone_size: -; j_call: TRBJ2-7; v_call: TRBV19; cdr3_aa: CASSIQGTYEQYF; cdr3_nt: TGTGCCAGTAGTATACAGGGGACCTACGAGCAGTACTTC
d_call: -; clone_size: -; j_call: TRBJ2-7; v_call: TRBV28; cdr3_aa: CASSLYRSTYEQYF; cdr3_nt: TGTGCCAGCAGCCTATACAGGAGTACCTACGAGCAGTACTTC
d_call: -; clone_size: -; j_call: TRBJ2-3; v_call: TRBV5-6; cdr3_aa: CASSLELAGSFDTQYF; cdr3_nt: TGTGCCAGCAGCTTGGAATTGGCGGGATCCTTCGATACGCAGTATTTT
d_call: -; clone_size: -; j_call: TRBJ2-7; v_call: TRBV7-9; cdr3_aa: CATREPSSYEQYF; cdr3_nt: TGTGCCACCAGAGAACCCAGCTCCTACGAGCAGTACTTC
d_call: -; clone_size: -; j_call: TRBJ2-5; v_call: TRBV7-3; cdr3_aa: CASSPLGPTETQYF; cdr3_nt: TGTGCCAGCAGCCCCCTTGGGCCGACGGAGACCCAGTACTTC